This T cell receptor beta chain stems from a study of blood T cells in healthy people across ages. Study-wide background: Per two T cells, template switching captured roughly one barcoded beta molecule. Study observations and caveats: Strong correlation existed between TCR beta diversity and naive T cell percentage.

The germline V gene has CDR1 SGHRS and CDR2 YFSETQ. Trimming took 0 bases from V and 2 from J; bases not matched to a gene: 11. The CDR3 extends over 18 amino acids. With regard to this clonotype: Its antigen remains unknown.

Isolation yielded PBMCs, at least 6.5 million per sample, in every case. Then a second PCR, running about 6 to 12 cycles, was carried out with a sample-barcoded 5' primer and a J-beta primer mix. Through a template-switch adaptor with 12 random nucleotides, each cDNA molecule received a tag. One entry per CDR3 protein results from TCRdb running MiXCR on the 5' RACE reads. The sample consists of 650,000 to 700,000 distinct CDR3 sequences, approximately 52% of them appearing once. Source material: blood. This clonotype originated in a woman aged 80 or over in good health. The chain is built from TRBV5-1 and TRBJ2-5, with TRBD2 identical over 9 bases. This chain's CDR3 is CASSLGPAGGSHQETQYF. The CDR3 region has the DNA TGCGCCAGCAGCTTGGGTCCGGCGGGAGGGAGCCATCAAGAGACCCAGTACTTC.